Shown below are 4 T cell receptor beta chains from a single sample sequenced in a study of blood T cell repertoires in COVID-19. The table came from immunoSEQ multiplex PCR; TCRdb's copy has only in-frame clones and leaves some out. The sample gives approximately 120,000 clones, around 81% of which show up once; about 11% is in the top ten. The sample was peripheral blood. These receptors were obtained from a man in his fifties or sixties with acute or convalescent COVID-19.

V gene TRBV5-4 combines with J gene TRBJ2-5; 10 bases map to TRBD1. The length of the CDR3 is 15 residues. Germline CDR1 SGHNT, CDR2 YYREEE (reference sequence). With V trimmed by 4 bases and J by 6 bases, 9 bases remained unmatched. The CDR3 spells CASSPRDRGRKTQYF. The CDR3 coding sequence is TGTGCCAGCAGCCCCCGGGACAGGGGTCGGAAGACCCAGTACTTC.

The chain recombines TRBV19 with TRBJ1-5; possibly TRBD1 for D (6 bases). This CDR3 spans 16 amino acids. Germline values: CDR1 LNHDA, CDR2 SQIVND (reference sequence). With 2 bases removed from V and 5 bases from J, the gap between germline ends came to 16 bases. In DNA, the CDR3 is TGTGCCAGTAGTATAAGGCAGGGGCTGGCCTATCAGCCCCAGCATTTT. Amino acids: CASSIRQGLAYQPQHF.

The rearrangement joins TRBV5-1 to TRBJ1-1, with unresolved D. CDR1 SGHRS and CDR2 YFSETQ come from the germline V gene. This CDR3 is built from 16 residues. V was clipped by 2 bases and J by 0 bases, with 14 bases between them. The CDR3 region is CASSFVSGSMNTEAFF. CDR3 in DNA: TGCGCCAGCAGCTTTGTTTCGGGGTCCATGAACACTGAAGCTTTCTTT.

This sequence joins TRBV28 and TRBJ2-7, with 10 bases fitting TRBD2. J lost 1 base, V lost 6 bases, and 6 bases had no gene match. CDR1 MDHEN and CDR2 SYDVKM come from the germline V gene. This CDR3 contains 15 residues. Here the CDR3 DNA reads TGTGCCAGCAGAGTAGCGGGAGGAGAGTCCTACGAGCAGTACTTC. This codes for CASRVAGGESYEQYF.